This T cell receptor (beta chain) was recovered during a study of T-cell reconstitution after alpha-beta-depleted transplantation in children. Study findings and constraints: By about two months after transplant, alpha-beta T cells reportedly arose from several hundred graft clones that had expanded.

The CDR3 spans 12 residues. The ends were cut back, 1 base at V and 4 bases at J, with 6 bases in the middle. Per germline, CDR1 DFQATT and CDR2 SNEGSKA (reference sequence). Concerning this clonotype: Its antigen is as yet unknown.

Unique molecular identifiers were incorporated during preparation of the TCRbeta library. TCRdb re-called the PCR reads with MiXCR, one entry per CDR3 protein. This table has a few hundred thousand distinct CDR3 sequences, around 20% appearing once. The TCR originated in a male patient aged 10-17 years who had a stem cell transplant for acute lymphoblastic leukemia, so the T cells may come from the graft donor. The chain combines TRBV20-1 with TRBJ2-3, with unresolved D. Specimen: PBMCs, mostly from graft donor cells, collected 180 days after TCRalphabeta/CD19-depleted stem cell transplant. Written as DNA, the CDR3 is TGCAGTGCTAGAGTAGGATCAGATACGCAGTATTTT. As protein: CSARVGSDTQYF.